A selection of T cell receptor beta chains follows, all from one sample in a study of cytotoxic CD8 clonotypes in ibrutinib-treated CLL. Clones were sequenced by immunoSEQ multiplex PCR, and TCRdb holds only the in-frame ones, with some missing. The sample contains approximately 70,000 clones, approximately 90% of which appear only once. The input for sequencing was PBMCs, taken after 12 months of ibrutinib treatment. The origin of the receptors is a human donor with chronic lymphocytic leukemia. Both conserved end residues are part of each CDR3. D genes are given only for firm matches. Size tells how often a clone was seen (once, few, many) or the class of an expanded clone, and some rows leave it out.

v_call	d_call	clone_size	j_call	cdr3_nt	cdr3_aa
TRBV5-1	NA	NA	TRBJ1-4	TGCGCCAGCAGCTTGGGTCCGGAGAATGAAAAACTGTTTTTT	CASSLGPENEKLFF
TRBV7-5	NA	NA	TRBJ2-5	TGTGTCAGAAGCTCGGAAACCAACCGCGCGGGACCGCGCCAAGAGACCCAGTACTTC	CVRSSETNRAGPRQETQYF
TRBV7-9	NA	NA	TRBJ1-2	TGTGCCAGCAGCCGCATGACGGATAACTATGGCTACACCTTC	CASSRMTDNYGYTF
TRBV6-1	TRBD1	NA	TRBJ2-7	TGTGCCAGCAGCGCTGGACAGGCCTCGAGGGACGAGCAGTACTTC	CASSAGQASRDEQYF
TRBV5-6	NA	once	TRBJ2-5	TGTGCCAGCAGCTTCGCGGGAACAATTCAAGAGACCCAGTACTTC	CASSFAGTIQETQYF
TRBV6-8	TRBD2	NA	TRBJ2-3	TGTGCCAGCAGTTTAAGGAGGGCTAGCGGGAGGGGGATAAACACAGATACGCAGTATTTT	CASSLRRASGRGINTDTQYF
TRBV6-5	NA	NA	TRBJ2-3	TGTGCCAGCAGTTACTCTTCGGTTCCTAGCACAGATACGCAGTATTTT	CASSYSSVPSTDTQYF
TRBV29-1	NA	once	TRBJ1-4	TGCAGCGTCGGGTCCGCAACTAATGAAAAACTGTTTTTT	CSVGSATNEKLFF
TRBV4-1	NA	NA	TRBJ1-5	TGCGCCAGCAGCCACTCTTACGGCGGTGGCAATCAGCCCCAGCATTTT	CASSHSYGGGNQPQHF
TRBV7-2	NA	NA	TRBJ2-2	TGTGCCAGCAGCTTAGTATCGGGGTCTAGCGCCGGGGAGCTGTTTTTT	CASSLVSGSSAGELFF
TRBV9	TRBD2	NA	TRBJ2-7	TGTGCCAGCAGCGTAGAAGCGGGACTAGCGGACGAGCAGTACTTC	CASSVEAGLADEQYF
TRBV9	NA	NA	TRBJ2-5	TGTGCCAGCAGCACCTATCTAGGAGAGACCCAGTACTTC	CASSTYLGETQYF
TRBV7-9	NA	NA	TRBJ1-3	TGTGCCAGCAGCCGATCGGGGTCCCGCTTCTATACTGGAAACACCATATATTTT	CASSRSGSRFYTGNTIYF
TRBV10-1	NA	NA	TRBJ1-6	TGCGCCAGCAGTGAGACCCGGAATTCACCCCTCCACTTT	CASSETRNSPLHF
TRBV29-1	NA	NA	TRBJ1-1	TGCAGCGCCGAAGGACATAGGAACACTGAAGCTTTCTTT	CSAEGHRNTEAFF
TRBV7-3	NA	NA	TRBJ2-1	TGTGCCAGCAGCTTATTTGTTGGACGGCGGAATGAGCAGTTCTTC	CASSLFVGRRNEQFF
TRBV15	NA	NA	TRBJ1-3	TGTGCCACCAGCAGAGATTACGGCAGCCTTGGAAACACCATATATTTT	CATSRDYGSLGNTIYF
TRBV6-5	NA	once	TRBJ2-3	TGTGCCAGCAGTTACTACAGTTCTAGCACAGATACGCAGTATTTT	CASSYYSSSTDTQYF
TRBV9	NA	NA	TRBJ2-5	TGTGCCAGCAGCGGTCGGAACGGGGAGACCCAGTACTTC	CASSGRNGETQYF
TRBV6-6	NA	NA	TRBJ1-2	TGTGCCAGCAGGTTTAGATATCTTGGCTATGGCTACACCTTC	CASRFRYLGYGYTF
TRBV14	NA	NA	TRBJ2-1	TGTGCCAGCAGCCCCCTGGGGACAGGGGGCCCTAGCGGGAGGGCCTGGCGTCGGGATGAGCAGTTCTTC	CASSPLGTGGPSGRAWRRDEQFF
TRBV27	NA	NA	TRBJ2-5	TGTGCCAGCAGTGCTCCGGGACCCACGCCAGAGACCCAGTACTTC	CASSAPGPTPETQYF
TRBV18	TRBD1	NA	TRBJ2-7	TGTGCCAGCCACGGGGACAGGGACTACGAGCAGTACTTC	CASHGDRDYEQYF
TRBV4-3	NA	NA	TRBJ1-1	TGCGCCAGAGGAGTGAACTATGGGCCGAACACTGAAGCTTTCTTT	CARGVNYGPNTEAFF
TRBV28	TRBD2	NA	TRBJ2-3	TGTGCCAGCAGTCTTGTCCTAGCGGGAGGCCTAGATACGCAGTATTTT	CASSLVLAGGLDTQYF
TRBV5-1	NA	once	TRBJ1-1	TGCGCCAGCAGCCCCCGGCCGAACCTGAACACTGAAGCTTTCTTT	CASSPRPNLNTEAFF
TRBV21-1	NA	NA	TRBJ2-1	TGTGCCAGCAGCAAAGGGCTAGCGGGAGACCTCAATGAGCAGTTCTTC	CASSKGLAGDLNEQFF
TRBV7-9	NA	NA	TRBJ1-3	TGTGCCAGCAGCTTATTGGCTGTTTCTGGAAACACCATATATTTT	CASSLLAVSGNTIYF
TRBV9	NA	once	TRBJ1-2	TGTGCCAGCAGCGTAGAAGATTCGCGGAACAACTATGGCTACACCTTC	CASSVEDSRNNYGYTF
TRBV6-5	NA	NA	TRBJ2-7	TGTGCCAGCAGTTACTTAGACGAGCAGTACTTC	CASSYLDEQYF
TRBV19	TRBD1	NA	TRBJ2-1	TGTGCCAGTAGTCCCGGGACAGGGACCCAGTTCTTC	CASSPGTGTQFF
TRBV10-3	TRBD1	NA	TRBJ2-1	TGTGCCATCAGTGTAACCGGGACAGGGGAAGGGGATGAGCAGTTCTTC	CAISVTGTGEGDEQFF
TRBV19	TRBD1	NA	TRBJ2-2	TGTGCCAGTACCTCGGACAGGGGGTATGTTGCGAACACCGGGGAGCTGTTTTTT	CASTSDRGYVANTGELFF
TRBV18	NA	NA	TRBJ2-3	TGTGCCAGCTCACCGAGGCGGGGACCGGACAGATCTCGGGAAGCTAGCACAGATACGCAGTATTTT	CASSPRRGPDRSREASTDTQYF
TRBV25-1	NA	NA	TRBJ2-7	TGTGCCAGCAGTGCCCCCTTTGGTGCTTTGCGGGACTCCTACGAGCAGTACTTC	CASSAPFGALRDSYEQYF
TRBV4-1	NA	NA	TRBJ2-3	TGCGCCAGCAGAAAAAAAGGGGTGGTGACAGATACGCAGTATTTT	CASRKKGVVTDTQYF
TRBV28	NA	NA	TRBJ2-2	TGTGCCAGCAGTTTTTCCCGCACCGGGGAGCTGTTTTTT	CASSFSRTGELFF
TRBV6-1	NA	NA	TRBJ1-4	TGTGCCAGCAGTGAAGGGCAGGGGACTAATGAAAAACTGTTTTTT	CASSEGQGTNEKLFF
TRBV5-1	TRBD2	NA	TRBJ2-5	TGCGCCAGCAGCTTGGGGACTAGCGGACAAGAGACCCAGTACTTC	CASSLGTSGQETQYF
TRBV7-8	NA	NA	TRBJ2-1	TGTGCCAGCAGCACGGAGCGGTTAAACTACAATGAGCAGTTCTTC	CASSTERLNYNEQFF
TRBV19	TRBD2	NA	TRBJ2-7	TGTGCCAGTAGTACCCAGAGGGGAACCGGGACTAGCTCCTACGAGCAGTACTTC	CASSTQRGTGTSSYEQYF
TRBV7-2	TRBD2	NA	TRBJ2-1	TGTGCCAGCAGCTTCGGGGGACTAGCGGGCTTGGGTGAGCAGTTCTTC	CASSFGGLAGLGEQFF
TRBV13	NA	once	TRBJ2-3	TGTGCCAGCAGCCCCGGACTCGGTACGCAGTATTTT	CASSPGLGTQYF
TRBV28	TRBD2	NA	TRBJ2-7	TGTGCCAGCAGTGAAGCGGGAGGGGTCCACTACGAGCAGTACTTC	CASSEAGGVHYEQYF
TRBV4-1	NA	once	TRBJ2-7	TGCGCCAGCAGCCAAGGCCTTGGGTTCGGGGAGTCTTCCTACGAGCAGCACTTC	CASSQGLGFGESSYEQHF